This TCR beta chain was documented in a study of read filtering for tumor transcriptome and immune sequencing. Study-wide points: Correlation between methods rose after single-read clonotypes were removed.

Molecular barcoded adaptors covering alpha/delta and beta/gamma chains were used on around 400 ng RNA. TCRdb reprocessed the reads with MiXCR, giving one entry per CDR3 protein. The sample contains 60,000 or so distinct CDR3 sequences, roughly 19% of which appear only once. Ten or more counts support this clonotype. Its specificity is not known. Between the trimmed V and J ends, which lost 6 bases and 3 bases, there was a span of 8 bases. CDR3 length equals 13 residues. Germline CDR1 is MDHEN and CDR2 is SYDVKM. The chain carries TRBV28 and TRBJ1-4; D not certain. The specimen sequenced was a population of CD138-negative cells sorted from bone marrow. This clonotype originated in a donor aged 40 or older with multiple myeloma. The CDR3 loop reads CASSLRANEKLFF. The CDR3 region has the DNA TGTGCCAGCAGCCTTCGGGCTAATGAAAAACTGTTTTTT.